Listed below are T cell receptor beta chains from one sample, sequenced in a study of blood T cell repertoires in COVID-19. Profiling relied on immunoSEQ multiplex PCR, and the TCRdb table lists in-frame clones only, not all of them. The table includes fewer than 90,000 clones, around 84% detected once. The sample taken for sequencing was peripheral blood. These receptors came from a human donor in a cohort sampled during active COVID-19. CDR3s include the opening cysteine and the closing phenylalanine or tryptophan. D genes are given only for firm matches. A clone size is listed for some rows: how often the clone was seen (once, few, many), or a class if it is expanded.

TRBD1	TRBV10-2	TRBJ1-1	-	CASSAWTGGTEAFF	TGCGCCAGCAGTGCATGGACAGGGGGCACTGAAGCTTTCTTT
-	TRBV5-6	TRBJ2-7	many	CASSLAVAYEQYF	TGTGCCAGCAGCCTTGCTGTAGCGTACGAGCAGTACTTC
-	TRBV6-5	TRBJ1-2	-	CASSYDGDNFNYGYTF	TGTGCCAGCAGTTACGACGGGGACAATTTCAACTATGGCTACACCTTC
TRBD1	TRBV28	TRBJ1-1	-	CASRPSGTGVTEAFF	TGTGCCAGCAGACCCTCCGGGACAGGGGTGACTGAAGCTTTCTTT
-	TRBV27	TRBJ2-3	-	CASSSYHTTGGTDTQYF	TGTGCCAGCAGTTCCTACCATACGACGGGAGGCACAGATACGCAGTATTTT
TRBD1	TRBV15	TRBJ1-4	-	CATSRPNRGVNEKLFF	TGTGCCACCAGCAGACCAAACAGGGGCGTTAATGAAAAACTGTTTTTT
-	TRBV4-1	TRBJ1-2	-	CASSPPGSRRSGYTF	TGCGCCAGCAGCCCTCCGGGATCCCGCCGGTCTGGCTACACCTTC
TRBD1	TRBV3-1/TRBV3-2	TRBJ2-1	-	CASSQNRGPMGYNEQFF	TGTGCCAGCAGCCAAAACAGGGGCCCAATGGGCTACAATGAGCAGTTCTTC
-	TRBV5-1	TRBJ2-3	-	CASSFGRGDTDTQYF	TGCGCCAGCAGCTTCGGGCGCGGGGACACAGATACGCAGTATTTT
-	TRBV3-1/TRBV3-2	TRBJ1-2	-	CASSHTGNGYTF	TGTGCCAGCAGCCACACAGGGAATGGCTACACCTTC
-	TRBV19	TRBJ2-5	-	CASSMRVADAPQYF	TGTGCCAGTAGTATGCGGGTAGCGGACGCTCCCCAGTACTTC
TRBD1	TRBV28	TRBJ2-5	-	CASSPRFRGRQKETQYF	TGTGCCAGCAGCCCTAGGTTCAGGGGGCGCCAGAAAGAGACCCAGTACTTC
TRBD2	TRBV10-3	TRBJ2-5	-	CATRGLAGAETQYF	TGTGCCACCCGAGGACTAGCGGGGGCAGAGACCCAGTACTTC
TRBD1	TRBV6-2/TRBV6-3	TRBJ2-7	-	CASSYRDRVFEQYF	TGTGCCAGCAGTTACCGGGACAGGGTATTCGAGCAGTACTTC
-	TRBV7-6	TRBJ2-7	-	CASSPAGGTDSYEQYF	TGTGCCAGCAGCCCAGCGGGCGGGACGGACTCCTACGAGCAGTACTTC
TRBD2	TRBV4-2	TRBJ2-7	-	CASSQESSELAGREQYF	TGTGCCAGCAGCCAAGAAAGTTCGGAACTAGCGGGACGCGAGCAGTACTTC
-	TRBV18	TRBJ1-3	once	CASSPGPVGGISGNTIYF	TGTGCCAGCTCACCAGGTCCGGTGGGAGGTATCTCTGGAAACACCATATATTTT
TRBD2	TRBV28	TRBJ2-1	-	CASRPAGGIDEQFF	TGTGCCAGCAGACCCGCGGGGGGGATCGATGAGCAGTTCTTC
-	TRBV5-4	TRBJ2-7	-	CASSLPGLTEQYF	TGTGCCAGCAGCTTACCAGGTCTAACCGAGCAGTACTTC
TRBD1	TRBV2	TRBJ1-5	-	CASSGRGSSPQHF	TGTGCCAGCAGTGGCAGGGGGTCCAGTCCCCAGCATTTT
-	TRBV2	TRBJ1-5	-	CASSLETGRQPQHF	TGTGCCAGCAGTCTCGAGACAGGACGTCAGCCCCAGCATTTT
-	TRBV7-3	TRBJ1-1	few	CASSLSVNTEAFF	TGTGCCAGCAGCTTATCAGTGAACACTGAAGCTTTCTTT
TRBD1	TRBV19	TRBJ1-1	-	CASSISQGDTEAFF	TGTGCCAGTAGTATTTCACAGGGGGACACTGAAGCTTTCTTT
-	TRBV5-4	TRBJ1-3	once	CASSWWAASGNTIYF	TGTGCCAGCAGCTGGTGGGCAGCCTCTGGAAACACCATATATTTT
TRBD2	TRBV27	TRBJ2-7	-	CASSLSPSGRARGYEQYF	TGTGCCAGCAGTTTATCCCCTAGCGGGAGGGCCCGGGGCTACGAGCAGTACTTC
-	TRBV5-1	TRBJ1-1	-	CASSLRADTEAFF	TGCGCCAGCAGCCTCAGGGCTGACACTGAAGCTTTCTTT
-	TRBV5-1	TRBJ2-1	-	CASSPEAPSYNEQFF	TGCGCCAGCAGCCCTGAGGCCCCCTCCTACAATGAGCAGTTCTTC
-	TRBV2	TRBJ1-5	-	CASRTQGGVQPQHF	TGTGCCAGCAGAACACAGGGTGGAGTTCAGCCCCAGCATTTT
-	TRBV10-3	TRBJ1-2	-	CAISESEGGRYGYTF	TGTGCCATCAGTGAGTCTGAGGGAGGAAGATATGGCTACACCTTC
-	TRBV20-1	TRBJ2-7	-	CSASTLGGRAYEQYF	TGCAGTGCTAGTACCCTCGGGGGTAGGGCCTACGAGCAGTACTTC
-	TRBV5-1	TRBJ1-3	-	CASSLDLVISGNTIYF	TGCGCCAGCAGCTTGGATCTCGTTATCTCTGGAAACACCATATATTTT
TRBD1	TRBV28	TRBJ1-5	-	CASSLGQGPQPQHF	TGTGCCAGCAGTCTCGGACAGGGCCCTCAGCCCCAGCATTTT
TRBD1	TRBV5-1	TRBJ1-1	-	CASSQGQGMVTEAFF	TGCGCCAGCAGCCAGGGACAGGGGATGGTGACTGAAGCTTTCTTT
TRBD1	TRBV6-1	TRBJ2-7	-	CASSERTGKNFEQYF	TGTGCCAGCAGTGAAAGGACAGGGAAGAACTTCGAGCAGTACTTC
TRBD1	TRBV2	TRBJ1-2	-	CASSRDRGQGVYTF	TGTGCCAGCAGTAGGGACAGGGGCCAAGGTGTCTACACCTTC
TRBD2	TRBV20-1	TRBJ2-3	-	CSASSGTSGRSLDTQYF	TGCAGTGCTAGTTCCGGGACTAGCGGGAGGAGCTTGGATACGCAGTATTTT
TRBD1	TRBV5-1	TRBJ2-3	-	CASNDRGPGDTQYF	TGCGCCAGCAATGACAGGGGGCCGGGGGATACGCAGTATTTT
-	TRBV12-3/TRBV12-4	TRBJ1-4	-	CASSLGGGEKLFF	TGTGCCAGCAGTTTAGGGGGGGGTGAAAAACTGTTTTTT
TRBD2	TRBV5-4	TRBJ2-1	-	CASSDRGGRVYNEQFF	TGTGCCAGCAGCGACCGCGGGGGGCGGGTTTACAATGAGCAGTTCTTC
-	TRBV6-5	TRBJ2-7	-	CASSYSVAIYEQYF	TGTGCCAGCAGTTACTCGGTAGCTATCTACGAGCAGTACTTC